This T cell receptor (beta chain) was retrieved from a study of cytomegalovirus exposure and HLA in healthy donors. The wider study: An earlier analysis found 100 million or so unique TCR beta sequences from 200 million or so T cells. Study outcomes and limitations: When analyzed later, a missense DCLRE1C variant was found to be linked to TCR beta V- and J-gene trimming. Specificity of a few CMV-associated chains for CMV antigens was verified in vitro. Later analysis showed TCR association rates varying by HLA locus, highest for DRB1 and lowest for HLA-C.

As to this clone: The antigen is undetermined.

The PCR used 60 Vbeta and 13 Jbeta primers. Measured with immunoSEQ multiplex PCR; TCRdb has only the in-frame clones, and not every one. Of 150,000 to 200,000 clones listed, over 80% are singletons. V shed 2 bases, J shed 1 base, and the junction held 3 bases outside the gene matches. This CDR3 has 15 residues. Germline V lookup: CDR1 SGHKS, CDR2 YYEKEE (reference sequence). The receptor comes from a man over 45 in good health and CMV-seropositive. The rearrangement joins TRBV5-5 to TRBJ2-1; TRBD1 matches at 7 bases. The specimen was PBMCs. In nucleotides, the CDR3 is TGTGCCAGCAGCTTCGAACAGGGGTCCTACAATGAGCAGTTCTTC. Protein sequence: CASSFEQGSYNEQFF. Full variable domain (missing parts from reference TRBV5-5 and TRBJ2-1): DAGVTQSPTHLIKTRGQQVTLRCSPISGHKSVSWYQQVLGQGPQFIFQYYEKEERGRGNFPDRFSARQFPNYSSELNVNALLLGDSALYLCASSFEQGSYNEQFFGPGTRLTVL.